Following are 20 T cell receptor beta chains from one sample sequenced in a study of blood T cell repertoires in COVID-19. Repertoires were generated with immunoSEQ multiplex PCR, while TCRdb's copy carries only in-frame clones and drops some. The sample shows roughly 250,000 clones, 80% to 90% of them seen only once. The sample consisted of peripheral blood. Source of these receptors: a man aged 35-49 years with active or convalescent COVID-19.

This chain uses TRBV3-1 (or the pseudogene TRBV3-2) with TRBJ2-3; no clear D gene. The CDR3 consists of 12 residues. V lost 3 bases and J lost 6, with 7 bases in between. Germline values: CDR1 LGHDT, CDR2 YNNKEL (reference sequence). The CDR3 DNA reads TGTGCCAGCAGCCAGACCGGGGATACGCAGTATTTT. It codes for CASSQTGDTQYF.

The rearrangement links TRBV6-2 or TRBV6-3 to TRBJ2-5, with D possibly being TRBD1 (6 bases). Germline V gene data show CDR1 as MNHEY and CDR2 as SVGEGT. The CDR3 consists of 16 residues. Trimming took off 0 bases at V and 4 bases at J, with 15 bases between the two ends. The CDR3 spells CASSYSRSGERETQYF. The CDR3, as DNA: TGTGCCAGCAGTTACTCCCGCTCAGGGGAGCGAGAGACCCAGTACTTC.

The CDR3 DNA reads TGTGCCAGCAGCTTAGCGGAGGGGCCTTTTGATGGCTACACCTTC. Translated, it gives CASSLAEGPFDGYTF. The rearrangement links TRBV7-8 to TRBJ1-2; possible D gene TRBD1, 5 bases. This CDR3 comprises 15 residues. Germline CDR1 SGHVS, CDR2 FQNEAQ. Deletions cut 0 bases from V and 6 bases from J, with 14 bases between.

The chain carries TRBV6-5 and TRBJ1-2; D might be TRBD1 (6 bases). Trimming shortened V by 0 bases and J by 8 bases, and 16 bases separated the two germline ends. The CDR3 contains 15 residues. Germline CDR1 MNHEY, CDR2 SVGAGI. CDR3 loop: CASSYSRTAGWGYTF. The CDR3 DNA reads TGTGCCAGCAGTTACTCGAGGACAGCCGGCTGGGGCTACACCTTC.

The rearrangement links TRBV11-3 to TRBJ2-1, with TRBD2 identical over 8 bases. The CDR3 loop spans 16 amino acids. CDR1 SGHNT and CDR2 YENEEA come from the germline V gene. V trimming: 3 bases; J trimming: 9 bases; junction bases outside the gene matches: 13. For the CDR3, the DNA is TGTGCCAGCAGCTTCCCCGGACTAGCTCCGCCGAGTGAGCAGTTCTTC. Translating it yields CASSFPGLAPPSEQFF.

The chain joins TRBV4-3 to TRBJ2-7; 7 bases line up with TRBD2. The J segment lost 5 bases and the V segment lost 0 bases, leaving 16 bases of the junction unmatched. The CDR3 is 18 amino acids. Germline CDR1 is LGHNA and CDR2 is YSLEER. CDR3 sequence (DNA): TGCGCCAGCAGCCAAGAGAAAGCGGGGTCGGGGTACCGGGACGAGCAGTACTTC. Translating it yields CASSQEKAGSGYRDEQYF.

The chain couples TRBV19 to TRBJ2-3, with D possibly matching TRBD2 (5 bases). V lost 1 base and J lost 3, with 11 bases in between. The CDR3 loop spans 15 amino acids. Germline V gene data show CDR1 as LNHDA and CDR2 as SQIVND (reference sequence). CDR3 region: CASSIGPGSTDTQYF. The CDR3, as DNA: TGTGCCAGTAGTATAGGGCCGGGGAGTACAGATACGCAGTATTTT.

The chain carries TRBV19 and TRBJ1-2; the match to TRBD1 covers 7 bases. This CDR3 contains 14 residues. Unmatched junction bases numbered 4, after V lost 6 bases and J lost 0 bases. Germline CDR1 LNHDA, CDR2 SQIVND (reference sequence). As DNA, the CDR3 is TGTGCCAGTAGAAACAGGGGTTCTAACTATGGCTACACCTTC. Protein sequence: CASRNRGSNYGYTF. Full variable domain (outside the CDR3, taken from reference TRBV19 and TRBJ1-2): DGGITQSPKYLFRKEGQNVTLSCEQNLNHDAMYWYRQDPGQGLRLIYYSQIVNDFQKGDIAEGYSVSREKKESFPLTVTSAQKNPTAFYLCASRNRGSNYGYTFGSGTRLTVV.

The table lists this clone with a count of one. The chain employs TRBV12-5 and TRBJ1-3, with a weak D call TRBD1 (6 bases). Per the germline V gene, CDR1 is LGHNT and CDR2 is FRNRAP. V was trimmed by 2 bases and J by 9 bases, leaving 17 bases between them. This CDR3 region has 15 residues. CDR3 sequence (DNA): TGTGCTAGTGGTTTGACAGTTCGGACAGCAGGCACCATATATTTT. It is translated as CASGLTVRTAGTIYF. Full variable domain (rest looked up from reference TRBV12-5 and TRBJ1-3): DARVTQTPRHKVTEMGQEVTMRCQPILGHNTVFWYRQTMMQGLELLAYFRNRAPLDDSGMPKDRFSAEMPDATLATLKIQPSEPRDSAVYFCASGLTVRTAGTIYFGEGSWLTVV.

This clone was seen only once. The rearrangement uses TRBV5-1 and TRBJ2-7; tentatively, D is TRBD2 (7 bases). The CDR3 loop spans 15 amino acids. Germline V gene lookup returns CDR1 SGHRS and CDR2 YFSETQ. V dropped 0 bases and J dropped 5 bases, with 15 bases sitting between them. Here the CDR3 DNA reads TGCGCCAGCAGCTTGGTAGGTGGGGGGGCCCACGAGCAGTACTTC. It specifies CASSLVGGGAHEQYF.

This chain links TRBV2 with TRBJ2-3; maybe TRBD1 (6 bases). The CDR3 runs 13 residues. In germline, CDR1 is SNHLY, CDR2 FYNNEI. Trimming left V 6 bases short and J 4 bases short, with 11 bases between. The CDR3 loop is CASRIQGSDTQYF. The DNA of the CDR3 is TGTGCCAGCAGGATACAGGGTTCAGATACGCAGTATTTT.

The V gene is TRBV6-5, the J gene TRBJ1-2, with unresolved D. This CDR3 spans 15 amino acids. Germline CDR1 and CDR2: MNHEY and SVGAGI. V was cut by 0 bases and J by 2 bases, with 10 bases left in between. CDR3 in amino acids: CASSYSLGSNYGYTF. The DNA of the CDR3 is TGTGCCAGCAGTTACTCTCTGGGGAGCAACTATGGCTACACCTTC.

As for this clone: A junction end diverges from the germline sequence, so it may reflect a read error. Other DNA sequences in the same sample also yield this CDR3. The CDR3 loop is CPSRRGGEINEQFF. The CDR3 DNA reads as TGCCCCAGCCGCCGAGGGGGGGAAATCAATGAGCAGTTCTTC. The rearrangement links TRBV7-9 to TRBJ2-1, with D possibly matching TRBD2 (7 bases). Per germline, CDR1 SEHNR and CDR2 FQNEAQ (reference sequence). There are 14 residues in the CDR3.

The J gene is TRBJ1-5, the V gene TRBV10-2; the D is unclear. The germline CDR1 and CDR2 sequences are WSHSY and SAAADI. V lost 6 bases and J lost 1, with 10 bases in between. The CDR3 consists of 14 residues. CDR3 nucleotides: TGCGCCAGCAGCCGGGGTCGGAGCAATCAGCCCCAGCATTTT. This sequence encodes CASSRGRSNQPQHF.

The chain links TRBV4-1 to TRBJ1-1; D is perhaps TRBD1 (5 bases). Trimming took 1 base from V and 4 from J, leaving 16 bases between them. Germline assignment: CDR1 MGHRA and CDR2 YSYEKL. The CDR3 covers 16 residues. The CDR3 spells CASSQAHGGDGTEAFF. The CDR3 DNA reads as TGCGCCAGCAGCCAAGCCCACGGGGGGGACGGCACTGAAGCTTTCTTT.

The chain recombines TRBV6-5 with TRBJ1-4; the D gene is possibly TRBD1 (5 bases). The CDR3 covers 12 residues. V was pared by 7 bases and J by 8 bases, with 11 bases between. CDR1 and CDR2 from the germline V gene are MNHEY and SVGAGI. CDR3 in DNA: TGTGCCAGCACGGGGGAAGGCGAAAAACTGTTTTTT. Encoded protein: CASTGEGEKLFF.

A single count supports this clone. The chain combines TRBV5-5 with TRBJ1-5; perhaps TRBD1 as D (6 bases). The germline gives CDR1 SGHKS, CDR2 YYEKEE (reference sequence). The CDR3 loop spans 13 amino acids. Trimming took 3 bases from V and 5 from J, leaving 9 bases between them. CDR3 amino acids: CASSSQGDQPQHF. The CDR3 DNA follows: TGTGCCAGCAGCTCACAGGGAGATCAGCCCCAGCATTTT.

This CDR3 reads CASSPRDSSYTF. CDR3 nucleotides: TGTGCCAGCTCACCACGGGACAGCTCCTACACCTTC. This chain links TRBV18 with TRBJ1-2, with 7 bases that match TRBD1. The CDR3 extends over 12 amino acids. V shed 1 base, J shed 10 bases, and the junction held 3 bases outside the gene matches. The germline CDR1 and CDR2 sequences are KGHSH and LQKENI.

This clone was found once. This chain links TRBV6-5 with TRBJ1-2; D is perhaps TRBD1 (6 bases). V lost 1 base, J lost 4 bases, and 16 bases lay in between. CDR3 size: 16 residues. The germline gives CDR1 MNHEY, CDR2 SVGAGI. CDR3 DNA sequence: TGTGCCAGCAGTTACTATATGGGGGCTAAGGGCTATGGCTACACCTTC. Translation: CASSYYMGAKGYGYTF.

CDR3 DNA sequence: TGCGCCAGCAGCGATATGGACAGTTTGGCTTTCTTT. It yields the protein CASSDMDSLAFF. The chain employs TRBV5-1 and TRBJ1-1; weak D call: TRBD1 (6 bases). This CDR3 spans 12 amino acids. From germline, CDR1 is SGHRS and CDR2 YFSETQ. V was shortened by 4 bases and J by 11 bases, with 15 bases between the two germline ends.